The sequence of this T cell receptor (beta chain) was determined in a study of CD8+ T cells in alopecia areata. Note on this clone: The antigen remains undetermined.

The CDR3 is 11 residues long. V dropped 5 bases and J dropped 5 bases, with 5 bases sitting between them. Per germline, CDR1 MNHEY and CDR2 SVGAGI. Sample treatment: oral pan-JAK inhibitor, 5-10 mg twice daily. Overall study findings and caveats: Relative to normal scalp, lesional scalp, especially alopecia totalis/universalis, showed higher clonality. Many expanded lesional clones remained in scalp and blood on tofacitinib.

Extraction of RNA preceded its reverse transcription into cDNA, which served as the sequencing template. Produced via immunoSEQ multiplex PCR; TCRdb's table is partial and in-frame only. The sample records under 150,000 clones, roughly 80% being singletons. The sequenced sample was CD8+ T cells sorted from blood, obtained at week 4, from a patient treated with tofacitinib. This sequence joins TRBV6-5 and TRBJ2-3, with D perhaps matching TRBD1 (5 bases). The clonotype originates from a human donor with alopecia areata. The CDR3 DNA follows: TGTGCCAGCAGTACAGGAGATACGCAGTATTTT. Translating gives CASSTGDTQYF.